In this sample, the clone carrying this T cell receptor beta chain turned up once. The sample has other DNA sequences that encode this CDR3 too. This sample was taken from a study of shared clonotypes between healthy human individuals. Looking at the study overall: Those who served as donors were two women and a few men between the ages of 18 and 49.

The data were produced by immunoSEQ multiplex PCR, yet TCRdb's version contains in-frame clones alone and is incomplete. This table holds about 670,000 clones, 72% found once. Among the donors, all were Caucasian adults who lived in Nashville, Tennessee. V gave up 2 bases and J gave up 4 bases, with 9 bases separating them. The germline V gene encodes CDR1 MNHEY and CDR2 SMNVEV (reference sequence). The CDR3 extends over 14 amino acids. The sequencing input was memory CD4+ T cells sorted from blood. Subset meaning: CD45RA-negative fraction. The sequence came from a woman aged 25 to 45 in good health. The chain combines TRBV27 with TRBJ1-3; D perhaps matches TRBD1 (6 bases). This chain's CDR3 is CASSLRGAGNTIYF. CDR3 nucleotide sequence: TGTGCCAGCAGTTTAAGGGGGGCCGGAAACACCATATATTTT.